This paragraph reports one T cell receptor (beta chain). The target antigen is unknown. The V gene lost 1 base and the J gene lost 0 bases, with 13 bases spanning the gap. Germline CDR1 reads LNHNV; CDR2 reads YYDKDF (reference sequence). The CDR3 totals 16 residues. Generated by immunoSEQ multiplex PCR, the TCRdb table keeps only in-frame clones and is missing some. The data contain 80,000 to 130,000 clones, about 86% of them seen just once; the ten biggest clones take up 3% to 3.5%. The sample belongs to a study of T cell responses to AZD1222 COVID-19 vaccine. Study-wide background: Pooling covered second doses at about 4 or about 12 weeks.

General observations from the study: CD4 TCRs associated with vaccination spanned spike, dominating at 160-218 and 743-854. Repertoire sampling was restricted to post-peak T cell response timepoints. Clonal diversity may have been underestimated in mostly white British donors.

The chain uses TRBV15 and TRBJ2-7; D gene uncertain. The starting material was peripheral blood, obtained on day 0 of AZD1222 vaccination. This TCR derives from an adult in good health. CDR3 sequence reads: CATSRVPGLSSYEQYF. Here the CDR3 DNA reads TGTGCCACCAGCAGAGTACCCGGATTGAGCTCCTACGAGCAGTACTTC.